These T cell receptor beta chains were read from a single sample in a study of regulatory T cells in long-lasting Graves disease. Using its own MiXCR run on the multiplex PCR reads, TCRdb lists one record per CDR3 protein. This sample has about half a million distinct CDR3 sequences; around 12% occur once, and the top ten carry approximately 9.6%. A further study also used this sample, focusing on T cells in Graves' hyperthyroidism and ophthalmopathy.

Here the sequenced sample was peripheral blood mononuclear cells (PBMCs), taken at new diagnosis, from a patient treated with antithyroid drugs. These receptors all stem from a woman aged 25 to 39 with Graves disease. CDR3s include the opening cysteine and the closing phenylalanine or tryptophan. D genes are given only for firm matches. Only some rows state a clone size, as once, few, many or a class for expanded clones.

many TRBJ1-1 NA TRBV2 CASSADLDKAFF TGTGCCAGCAGTGCGGACCTAGACAAAGCTTTCTTT
NA TRBJ2-7 NA TRBV5-6 CASSPDSLAYEQYF TGTGCCAGCAGCCCGGATAGCCTAGCCTACGAGCAGTACTTC
many TRBJ1-1 NA TRBV3-1 CASSRLLGAGTEAFF TGTGCCAGCAGCCGGTTGTTGGGGGCCGGCACTGAAGCTTTCTTT
many TRBJ2-3 NA TRBV12-3/TRBV12-4 CASSFKTYTDTQYF TGTGCCAGCAGTTTCAAGACTTACACAGATACGCAGTATTTT
few TRBJ2-7 NA TRBV29-1 CSVFIRQGRTSYEQYF TGCAGCGTTTTTATCCGCCAGGGGCGGACCTCCTACGAGCAGTACTTC
many TRBJ1-4 NA TRBV28 CASSARRPYREKLFF TGTGCCAGCAGTGCCCGGAGGCCCTATAGGGAAAAACTGTTTTTT
many TRBJ2-5 TRBD2 TRBV20-1 CSASSGELQETQYF TGCAGTGCTTCTAGCGGGGAACTACAAGAGACCCAGTACTTC
many TRBJ2-7 NA TRBV28 CASTTPGLLSYEQYF TGTGCCAGCACCACCCCGGGACTGCTCTCCTACGAGCAGTACTTC
many TRBJ2-3 TRBD2 TRBV7-9 CASGLAATDTQYF TGTGCCAGCGGGCTAGCGGCCACAGATACGCAGTATTTT
many TRBJ1-2 TRBD1 TRBV20-1 CRAGTGLNGYTF TGCAGGGCCGGGACAGGTTTGAATGGCTACACCTTC
few TRBJ2-1 TRBD2 TRBV7-3 CASSADSKTSGRLHNEQFF TGTGCCAGCAGCGCGGACAGCAAGACTAGCGGGAGGCTTCACAATGAGCAGTTCTTC
NA TRBJ2-7 TRBD2 TRBV2 CASSSSGGGYEQYF TGTGCCAGCAGTTCCAGCGGGGGGGGCTACGAGCAGTACTTC
many TRBJ2-2 NA TRBV7-9 CASRTRELMYTGELFF TGTGCCAGCAGGACCCGGGAGCTCATGTACACCGGGGAGCTGTTTTTT
few TRBJ2-2 TRBD2 TRBV12-3/TRBV12-4 CASSLAPTSGDGELFF TGTGCCAGCAGTTTAGCCCCGACTAGCGGCGACGGGGAGCTGTTTTTT
many TRBJ1-5 NA TRBV6-1 CAIQGGNQPQHF TGTGCCATACAGGGAGGCAATCAGCCCCAGCATTTT
NA TRBJ2-2 NA TRBV10-1 CASSESDGPTGELFF TGCGCCAGCAGTGAGTCCGACGGCCCCACCGGGGAGCTGTTTTTT
many TRBJ2-2 NA TRBV28 CATTLGSNTGELFF TGTGCCACCACCCTGGGGTCGAACACCGGGGAGCTGTTTTTT
NA TRBJ2-3 TRBD1 TRBV6-5 CASSYGTVTDTQYF TGTGCCAGCAGTTACGGGACAGTCACAGATACGCAGTATTTT
many TRBJ2-3 NA TRBV27 CASSLTPSDTQYF TGTGCCAGCAGTTTAACACCTAGCGATACGCAGTATTTT
many TRBJ2-5 TRBD1 TRBV3-1 CASSPGTGQETQYF TGTGCCAGCAGCCCCGGGACAGGACAAGAGACCCAGTACTTC
many TRBJ1-1 NA TRBV9 CASTPPQGIENTEAFF TGTGCCAGCACGCCCCCTCAGGGGATTGAGAACACTGAAGCTTTCTTT
few TRBJ2-2 TRBD2 TRBV6-1 CASNRLAVLGNTGELFF TGTGCCAGCAATCGCCTAGCGGTCCTCGGAAACACCGGGGAGCTGTTTTTT
many TRBJ2-7 TRBD1 TRBV20-1 CSARRDSSTYEQCF TGCAGTGCTAGAAGGGACAGTTCTACCTACGAGCAGTGCTTC
NA TRBJ2-7 TRBD2 TRBV6-5 CASSWSGSAHEQYF TGTGCCAGCAGTTGGAGCGGGAGTGCTCACGAGCAGTACTTC
many TRBJ1-1 TRBD1 TRBV20-1 CSAQGQRGAFF TGCAGTGCTCAGGGACAGCGGGGAGCTTTCTTT
many TRBJ1-2 TRBD1 TRBV28 CASKGGQIRYGYTF TGTGCCAGCAAGGGGGGACAGATCCGCTATGGCTACACCTTC
NA TRBJ2-7 TRBD1 TRBV12-3/TRBV12-4 CASSPLRDRDYEQYF TGTGCCAGCAGCCCACTCCGGGACAGGGACTACGAGCAGTACTTC
NA TRBJ2-1 NA TRBV14 CASSQPGTLTYNEQFF TGTGCCAGCAGCCAACCCGGGACACTGACCTACAATGAGCAGTTCTTC
many TRBJ2-5 NA TRBV30 CAWSPRGWETQYF TGTGCCTGGAGTCCCAGAGGATGGGAGACCCAGTACTTC
NA TRBJ2-3 TRBD2 TRBV27 CASSLSAGTSVTDTQYF TGTGCCAGCAGTTTGTCCGCCGGGACTAGCGTCACAGATACGCAGTATTTT
many TRBJ2-1 TRBD2 TRBV6-1 CASSGRLAGGSYNEQFF TGTGCCAGCAGTGGAAGACTAGCGGGAGGGTCCTACAATGAGCAGTTCTTC
many TRBJ2-1 TRBD2 TRBV29-1 CSATPTSGRDNEQFF TGCAGCGCTACCCCGACTAGCGGGAGGGACAATGAGCAGTTCTTC
many TRBJ2-2 NA TRBV18 CASSRTVNTGELFF TGTGCCAGCTCACGGACAGTCAACACCGGGGAGCTGTTTTTT
few TRBJ1-5 NA TRBV6-2/TRBV6-3 CASSGGGLAQHF TGTGCCAGCAGCGGAGGGGGTCTTGCCCAGCATTTT
many TRBJ2-1 NA TRBV29-1 CSVEGQISYNEQFF TGCAGCGTTGAAGGACAGATCTCCTACAATGAGCAGTTCTTC
many TRBJ1-1 NA TRBV5-1 CASSLEGITEAFF TGCGCCAGCAGCTTGGAGGGTATCACTGAAGCTTTCTTT
many TRBJ2-3 TRBD2 TRBV11-3 CASNPGAGRAADTQYF TGTGCCAGCAACCCAGGGGCCGGGAGGGCCGCAGATACGCAGTATTTT
many TRBJ2-1 NA TRBV14 CASSQDRTAPHQEEQFF TGTGCCAGCAGCCAAGATAGGACAGCCCCTCACCAAGAGGAGCAGTTCTTC
many TRBJ1-5 NA TRBV11-2 CASSDDRNQPQHF TGTGCCAGCAGCGACGACAGGAATCAGCCCCAGCATTTT
few TRBJ2-1 NA TRBV4-2 CASSQATTHSYNEQFF TGTGCCAGCAGCCAAGCGACGACGCACTCCTACAATGAGCAGTTCTTC
many TRBJ2-3 TRBD1 TRBV12-3/TRBV12-4 CASRPGTGASAGDTQYF TGTGCCAGCAGGCCGGGGACAGGGGCCTCCGCCGGAGATACGCAGTATTTT
many TRBJ2-3 NA TRBV20-1 CSASRPLAGSTDTQYF TGCAGTGCTAGTCGGCCACTTGCGGGGAGCACAGATACGCAGTATTTT
many TRBJ1-2 NA TRBV6-1 CASSDRLRGYTF TGTGCCAGCAGTGATCGATTGAGAGGCTACACCTTC
many TRBJ2-4 NA TRBV28 CASSLLESGLSKNIQYF TGTGCCAGCAGTTTATTAGAGTCAGGGCTATCCAAAAACATTCAGTACTTC
many TRBJ1-6 NA TRBV7-9 CASSLRAADNSPLHF TGTGCCAGCAGCTTACGGGCAGCGGATAATTCACCCCTCCACTTT
many TRBJ2-3 TRBD2 TRBV7-9 CASSWGLAGRTDTQYF TGTGCCAGCAGCTGGGGACTAGCGGGACGCACAGATACGCAGTATTTT
many TRBJ1-6 NA TRBV5-1 CASSSGTPANSPLHF TGCGCCAGCAGCTCAGGGACACCCGCCAATTCACCCCTCCACTTT
many TRBJ1-3 NA TRBV2 CASSAGRASGNTIYF TGTGCCAGCAGTGCTGGCAGGGCTAGCGGAAACACCATATATTTT
many TRBJ2-1 NA TRBV20-1 CSARALHEQFF TGCAGTGCTAGAGCCCTACATGAGCAGTTCTTC
NA TRBJ2-7 NA TRBV2 CASSQGIHEQYF TGTGCCAGCAGTCAGGGGATCCACGAGCAGTACTTC
many TRBJ2-7 TRBD2 TRBV20-1 CSARDEGRGYEQYF TGCAGTGCTAGAGATGAGGGGAGGGGCTACGAGCAGTACTTC
many TRBJ1-5 NA TRBV20-1 CSAWSGDQPQHF TGCAGTGCGTGGTCCGGGGATCAGCCCCAGCATTTT
many TRBJ2-3 NA TRBV20-1 CSAGSPGVDTQYF TGCAGTGCTGGTTCGCCAGGGGTAGATACGCAGTATTTT
many TRBJ2-3 TRBD1 TRBV7-3 CASSLAGGVDTQYF TGTGCCAGCAGCTTAGCAGGGGGCGTAGATACGCAGTATTTT
NA TRBJ2-5 TRBD2 TRBV9 CASSVDHGGLGQETQYF TGTGCCAGCAGCGTAGATCACGGGGGACTAGGTCAAGAGACCCAGTACTTC